This T cell receptor beta chain emerged from a study of blood T cells in healthy people across ages. Study results and limitations: Higher diversity and more naive CD4+ cells were features of long-lived donors, compared to aged donors.

Together with a sample-barcoded 5' primer, a J-beta primer mix was included in a second PCR lasting about 7 to 11 cycles. TCRdb reanalysed the 5' RACE reads using MiXCR and keeps one entry per CDR3 protein. This table has a few hundred thousand distinct CDR3 sequences, approximately 30% appearing once. Trimming took 5 bases from V and 2 from J; bases not matched to a gene: 8. Germline-derived CDR1 and CDR2 are SGHAT and FQNNGV. CDR3 length: 16 amino acids. This clonotype was detected a few times. The target antigen is unknown. The J gene is TRBJ2-2, the V gene TRBV11-2; 7 bases are a match to TRBD2. The specimen sequenced was blood. This TCR was recovered from a woman aged 70-85 years in good health. CDR3 coding DNA: TGTGCCAGCAGCCCTTTTAGGGAGGGCAACACCGGGGAGCTGTTTTTT. It translates to CASSPFREGNTGELFF.